The 30 T cell receptor beta chains in this list originate from one sample, sequenced in a study of T-cell memory formation after mild COVID-19. TCRdb re-analysed the 5' RACE reads in MiXCR, keeping a single row per CDR3 protein. The sample lists 280,000 or so distinct CDR3 sequences; roughly 18% were seen once. Sequenced input: PBMCs or a T cell subset sorted from them (not recorded which). Every receptor here comes from a man between 18 and 35 years old who had mild COVID-19 (a few samples of this study predate the infection). Cell type and time point are not known.

Written as DNA, the CDR3 is TGTGCCAGTAGAAAATCCGGGACTCCAAACTACGAGCAGTACTTC. Translated, it gives CASRKSGTPNYEQYF. J is TRBJ2-7 and V is TRBV19; D may be TRBD2 (6 bases). Germline CDR1 reads LNHDA; CDR2 reads SQIVND (reference sequence). The CDR3 length is 15 residues. The V end was cut by 6 bases, the J end by 3 bases, with 18 bases between.

The chain recombines TRBV7-2 with TRBJ2-7, with 7 bases fitting TRBD1. After removal of 4 bases from V and 4 bases from J, the junction contained 13 bases not matched to a gene. The CDR3 extends over 16 amino acids. Germline V gene data show CDR1 as SGHTA and CDR2 as FQGNSA. DNA for the CDR3: TGTGCCAGCAGCTCCCGACAGGGCTTGTGGACTTACGAGCAGTACTTC. Residues: CASSSRQGLWTYEQYF.

This clonotype was observed a few times. The rearrangement links TRBV24-1 to TRBJ2-1; the match to TRBD2 covers 7 bases. Germline CDR1 KGHDR, CDR2 SFDVKD. This CDR3 comprises 16 residues. V shed 3 bases and J 4 bases; nucleotides not matched to a gene: 8. The CDR3 loop reads CATSDGGGATYNEQFF. The DNA of the CDR3 is TGTGCCACCAGTGATGGCGGGGGAGCAACTTACAATGAGCAGTTCTTC.

This clonotype turned up a few times. The CDR3 sequence is CASSLKGAGGAFYGYTF. DNA for the CDR3: TGTGCCAGCAGCTTAAAGGGGGCAGGGGGTGCCTTCTATGGCTACACCTTC. The rearrangement joins TRBV7-8 to TRBJ1-2, with 7 bases aligning to TRBD1. Germline lookup yields CDR1 SGHVS and CDR2 FQNEAQ. CDR3 length: 17 amino acids. V lost 2 bases to trimming and J lost 4 bases; unmatched junction nucleotides: 13.

This clonotype was picked up a small number of times. The chain joins TRBV12-3 or TRBV12-4 to TRBJ2-6, with a possible D match to TRBD2 (6 bases). V lost 6 bases and J lost 0, with 12 bases in between. CDR3 length: 16 residues. Here the CDR3 reads CASSGGGDSGANVLTF. CDR3 in DNA: TGTGCCAGCAGCGGCGGAGGGGACTCTGGGGCCAACGTCCTGACTTTC.

The rearrangement joins TRBV27 to TRBJ2-2; D might be TRBD1 (6 bases). The germline CDR1 and CDR2 sequences are MNHEY and SMNVEV (reference sequence). Between the trimmed V and J ends, which lost 4 bases and 4 bases, there was a span of 16 bases. CDR3 length: 16 residues. Here the CDR3 DNA reads TGTGCCAGCAGTTCCCACAGGGTTTTCGTCACCGGGGAGCTGTTTTTT. Residues: CASSSHRVFVTGELFF.

The table lists this clonotype with a few counts. The V gene is TRBV5-1, the J gene TRBJ2-5, with D possibly TRBD1 on 5 matching bases. Germline V gives CDR1 SGHRS, CDR2 YFSETQ. V was trimmed by 0 bases and J by 4 bases, leaving 10 bases between them. This CDR3 is built from 14 residues. CDR3 protein: CASSLEGPGETQYF. The CDR3 DNA is TGCGCCAGCAGCTTGGAGGGGCCGGGAGAGACCCAGTACTTC.

V and J are TRBV29-1 and TRBJ1-2; tentatively, D is TRBD1 (6 bases). The V and J ends lost 5 bases and 8 bases respectively, with 12 bases between them. The CDR3 contains 11 residues. Germline CDR1 is SQVTM and CDR2 is ANQGSEA. CDR3: CSVTSGDGYTF. The CDR3 DNA is TGCAGCGTTACATCAGGGGACGGCTACACCTTC.

There are a few counts of this clonotype. The chain uses TRBV7-2 and TRBJ2-5, with unresolved D. Trimming pared 5 bases from V and 14 bases from J, leaving 18 bases between. CDR1 and CDR2 (germline): SGHTA, FQGNSA. The length of the CDR3 is 12 residues. This chain's CDR3 is CASSPTLSEPYF. The CDR3, as DNA: TGTGCCAGCAGCCCCACCCTCTCGGAACCCTACTTC.

Of note for this clonotype: This clone may be a read error of a much larger clone one base away. The chain links TRBV7-2 to TRBJ1-4; no definite D call. The CDR3 extends over 14 amino acids. Germline V gives CDR1 SGHTA, CDR2 FQGNSA. This CDR3 is CASRPREGQEKLIF. The CDR3 coding sequence is TGTGCCAGCAGACCTAGAGAAGGGCAGGAAAAACTGATTTTT.

The gene calls are TRBV6-5 and TRBJ1-2, with a possible D match to TRBD1 (5 bases). The germline V and J ends were trimmed by 0 bases and 8 bases, with 13 bases remaining between them. The germline V gene has CDR1 MNHEY and CDR2 SVGAGI. The CDR3 has 14 amino acids. CDR3 protein: CASSYSRQGGGYTF. Here the CDR3 DNA reads TGTGCCAGCAGTTACTCGAGGCAGGGAGGGGGCTACACCTTC.

The CDR3 sequence is CASSGRVENTEAFF. For the CDR3, the DNA is TGTGCCAGCAGCGGGAGAGTTGAGAACACTGAAGCTTTCTTT. The rearrangement uses TRBV7-6 and TRBJ1-1; no reliable D call. There are 14 residues in the CDR3. Germline assignment: CDR1 SGHVS and CDR2 FNYEAQ. The V end lost 5 bases, the J end lost 1 base, and 11 bases lay between the germline ends.

This clonotype was seen ten or more times. J is TRBJ1-6 and V is TRBV20-1; D possibly corresponds to TRBD1 (6 bases). CDR1 is DFQATT and CDR2 is SNEGSKA in the germline V gene (reference sequence). With 0 bases removed from V and 0 bases from J, the gap between germline ends came to 15 bases. The CDR3 is made up of 18 amino acids. DNA of the CDR3: TGCAGTGCTAGAGATTCTCGTACAGGGAGCTCCTATAATTCACCCCTCCACTTT. Translated, it gives CSARDSRTGSSYNSPLHF.

This sequence joins TRBV6-2 or TRBV6-3 and TRBJ2-3; the D call may be TRBD1 or TRBD2 (6 bases each). V gave up 2 bases and J gave up 2 bases, with 14 bases separating them. Germline V gene lookup returns CDR1 MNHEY and CDR2 SVGEGT. The CDR3 is made up of 16 amino acids. The CDR3 protein is CASSYTSGALTDTQYF. The CDR3 nucleotides are TGTGCCAGCAGTTACACATCGGGGGCCCTCACAGATACGCAGTATTTT.

The chain links TRBV6-5 to TRBJ2-3; the D gene is possibly TRBD1 (8 bases). Germline CDR1 reads MNHEY; CDR2 reads SVGAGI. V lost 5 bases, J lost 5 bases, and 26 bases lay in between. The CDR3 covers 18 residues. The CDR3 spells CASSATPTGEGAGDTQYF. Written as DNA, the CDR3 is TGTGCCAGCAGTGCGACCCCGACAGGGGAGGGAGCGGGAGATACGCAGTATTTT.

The chain employs TRBV6-2 or TRBV6-3 and TRBJ1-5; TRBD1 aligns across 8 bases. Germline V lookup: CDR1 MNHEY, CDR2 SVGEGT. The CDR3 has 18 amino acids. J was trimmed by 4 bases and V by 4 bases; bases with no gene match: 15. This CDR3 is CASSFRDRNTGYNQPQHF. The CDR3 DNA is TGTGCCAGCAGTTTCCGGGACAGGAACACCGGCTATAATCAGCCCCAGCATTTT.

The chain uses TRBV5-1 and TRBJ1-5; 9 bases match TRBD1. The CDR3 has 15 amino acids. Looked up from germline, CDR1 is SGHRS and CDR2 is YFSETQ. Trimming removed 4 bases from V and 7 bases from J; junction bases left unmatched: 9. In DNA, the CDR3 is TGCGCCAGCAGCACCACAGGGGACAGGGCCCAGCCCCAGCATTTT. Its translation: CASSTTGDRAQPQHF.

The V gene is TRBV7-2, the J gene TRBJ1-1; tentative D call: TRBD1 (6 bases). Trimming pared 5 bases from V and 3 bases from J, leaving 19 bases between. Germline lookup yields CDR1 SGHTA and CDR2 FQGNSA. The CDR3 length is 16 residues. The CDR3 loop reads CASSRERAGADTEAFF. CDR3 DNA sequence: TGTGCCAGCAGCCGCGAGAGGGCAGGGGCGGACACTGAAGCTTTCTTT.

The V call is TRBV27, the J call TRBJ1-1; no clear D gene. CDR1 MNHEY and CDR2 SMNVEV come from the germline V gene (reference sequence). V lost 2 bases and J 6 bases, leaving 10 bases between the germline ends. This CDR3 has 13 amino acids. The CDR3 sequence is CASSLNIDAEAFF. Written as DNA, the CDR3 is TGTGCCAGCAGTTTAAACATAGACGCTGAAGCTTTCTTT.

This clonotype was detected a few times. The rearrangement joins TRBV5-6 to TRBJ2-7; D gene uncertain. Germline V gene lookup returns CDR1 SGHDT and CDR2 YYEEEE. This CDR3 has 13 residues. Trimming left V 4 bases short and J 6 bases short, with 14 bases between. CDR3 nucleotides: TGTGCCAGCAGCCTTGGAGACCTTCGCGAGCAGTACTTC. Translating it yields CASSLGDLREQYF.

The chain uses TRBV7-9 and TRBJ1-2; D is uncertain. Germline assignment: CDR1 SEHNR and CDR2 FQNEAQ (reference sequence). The CDR3 runs to 13 residues. Deletions cut 10 bases from V and 3 bases from J, with 15 bases between. The CDR3 sequence: CAITEGGHYGYTF. The CDR3, as DNA: TGTGCCATAACAGAAGGCGGACACTATGGCTACACCTTC.

V usage is TRBV11-1 and J usage is TRBJ2-5; 9 positions match TRBD1. V gave up 4 bases and J gave up 5 bases; unmatched junction bases: 5. The CDR3 consists of 14 residues. Germline values: CDR1 SGHAT, CDR2 FQDESV (reference sequence). This CDR3 reads CASSWDRVGETQYF. The CDR3 DNA sequence: TGTGCCAGCAGCTGGGACAGGGTCGGGGAGACCCAGTACTTC.

This clonotype turned up a few times. One end of the junction fails to match germline, which may point to a read error. In DNA, the CDR3 is TGTGCTAGCAGCTTAGCGGAAACGGGGTACAATGAGCAGTTCTTC. This gives the protein CASSLAETGYNEQFF. The chain combines TRBV7-7 with TRBJ2-1, with D possibly being TRBD2 (6 bases). The CDR3 runs 15 residues. Germline-derived CDR1 and CDR2 are SSHAT and FNYEAQ (reference sequence).

This clonotype occurred many times. The J gene is TRBJ2-7, the V gene TRBV3-1, with D tentatively TRBD1 or TRBD2 (5 bases each). V lost 2 bases to trimming and J lost 4 bases, with 12 bases between them. The CDR3 consists of 14 residues. Germline V gives CDR1 LGHDT, CDR2 YNNKEL (reference sequence). In DNA form, the CDR3 reads TGTGCCAGCAGCCAAACCGGGGCGGTATACGAGCAGTACTTC. This encodes CASSQTGAVYEQYF.

This clonotype was recorded a few times. The chain couples TRBV10-3 to TRBJ2-3, with 7 bases matching TRBD1. The germline V gene encodes CDR1 ENHRY and CDR2 SYGVKD. The CDR3 length is 14 residues. Trimming took 6 bases from V and 0 from J; bases not matched to a gene: 3. The CDR3 nucleotides are TGTGCCATCAGCACAGGGGCTAGCACAGATACGCAGTATTTT. Translated, it gives CAISTGASTDTQYF.

A few counts support this clonotype. V gene TRBV6-5 combines with J gene TRBJ2-5, with TRBD2 as a possible D gene (6 bases). The length of the CDR3 is 13 residues. Trimming pared 6 bases from V and 4 bases from J, leaving 12 bases between. Germline V gene data show CDR1 as MNHEY and CDR2 as SVGAGI. CDR3 nucleotides: TGTGCCAGCAGAACGACTAGTTCAGAGACCCAGTACTTC. Translation: CASRTTSSETQYF.

This clonotype was found many times. V is TRBV27 and J is TRBJ2-5, with TRBD2 matching over 8 bases. The CDR3 spans 14 residues. Losses at the gene ends were 5 bases for V and 2 bases for J; bases not matched to a gene: 4. CDR1 and CDR2 (germline): MNHEY, SMNVEV (reference sequence). CDR3 nucleotides: TGTGCCAGCAGTCGGGCTAGCGGGCAAGAGACCCAGTACTTC. Protein: CASSRASGQETQYF.

This clonotype was detected ten times or more. J is TRBJ1-1 and V is TRBV5-1; D gene uncertain. The ends were cut back, 3 bases at V and 5 bases at J, with 8 bases in the middle. The germline gives CDR1 SGHRS, CDR2 YFSETQ. CDR3 size: 12 residues. The CDR3 is CASSSAGTEAFF. The CDR3, as DNA: TGCGCCAGCAGCTCGGCGGGGACTGAAGCTTTCTTT.

V gene TRBV21-1 combines with J gene TRBJ1-2; TRBD1 was called by the table and not checked on the DNA. TRBV21-1 is labeled a pseudogene. The CDR3 covers 14 residues. The CDR3 DNA reads as TGTGCCAGCAGCAAGAACGAGGGGGACCCGGGCTACACCTTC. Translation gives CASSKNEGDPGYTF.

The CDR3 region has the DNA TGCAGTGCTAGAGATCCGCAGGGGTCCTACGAGCAGTACTTC. Encoded protein: CSARDPQGSYEQYF. The chain couples TRBV20-1 to TRBJ2-7, with D perhaps TRBD1 (6 bases). The germline CDR1 and CDR2 sequences are DFQATT and SNEGSKA (reference sequence). The CDR3 spans 14 residues. V was clipped by 0 bases and J by 1 base, with 10 bases between them.